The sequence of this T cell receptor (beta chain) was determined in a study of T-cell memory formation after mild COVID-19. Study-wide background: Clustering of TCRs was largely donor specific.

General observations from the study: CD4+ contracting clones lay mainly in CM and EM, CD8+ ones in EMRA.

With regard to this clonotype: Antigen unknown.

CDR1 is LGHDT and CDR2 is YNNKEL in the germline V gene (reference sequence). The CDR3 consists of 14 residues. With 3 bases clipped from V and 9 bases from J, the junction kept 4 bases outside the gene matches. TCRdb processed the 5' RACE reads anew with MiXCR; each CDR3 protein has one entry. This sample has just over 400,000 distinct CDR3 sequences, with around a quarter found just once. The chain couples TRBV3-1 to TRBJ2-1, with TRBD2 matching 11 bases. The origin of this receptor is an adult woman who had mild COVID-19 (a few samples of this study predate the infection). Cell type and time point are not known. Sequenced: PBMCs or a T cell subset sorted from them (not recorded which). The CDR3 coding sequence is TGTGCCAGCAGCCACCTAGCGGGGGGCGGTGAGCAGTTCTTC. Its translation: CASSHLAGGGEQFF.